What follows are 13 T cell receptor beta chains derived from one specimen sequenced in a study of cytomegalovirus exposure and HLA in healthy donors. Primers for the PCR totalled 60 Vbeta and 13 Jbeta. The table came from immunoSEQ multiplex PCR; TCRdb's copy has only in-frame clones and leaves some out. Altogether 150,000 or so clones are present, more than 70% being singletons, with the ten largest covering 6.3%. Specimen: PBMCs. The receptors derive from a male donor in good health and CMV-seropositive.

V is TRBV27 and J is TRBJ2-7; TRBD2 aligns across 10 bases. The CDR3 spans 15 residues. V lost 5 bases and J lost 3; bases outside the gene matches: 7. The V gene's germline CDR1 is MNHEY and CDR2 SMNVEV (reference sequence). The CDR3 DNA sequence: TGTGCCAGCAGTCCAGCGGGAGGGGGTTACTACGAGCAGTACTTC. Protein sequence: CASSPAGGGYYEQYF.

On this clone itself: A read error may account for a junction end that differs from germline. The CDR3 here is CSSGQGTNYGYTF. CDR3 bases: TGTTCCAGCGGCCAGGGGACTAACTATGGCTACACCTTC. The chain carries TRBV7-9 and TRBJ1-2; perhaps TRBD1 as D (6 bases). Germline assignment: CDR1 SEHNR and CDR2 FQNEAQ (reference sequence). CDR3 length: 13 residues.

CDR3 protein: CASSRERRDTEAFF. The CDR3 DNA reads as TGTGCCAGCAGCCGTGAACGCCGGGACACTGAAGCTTTCTTT. This chain uses TRBV6-8 with TRBJ1-1; D gene ambiguous. CDR3 size: 14 residues. The germline V gene encodes CDR1 MNHGY and CDR2 SAAAGT. V was shortened by 6 bases and J by 3 bases, with 14 bases between the two germline ends.

The V and J genes are TRBV18 and TRBJ1-5; tentatively, D is TRBD1 (5 bases). V was clipped by 11 bases and J by 4 bases, with 24 bases between them. The CDR3 covers 16 residues. Per germline, CDR1 KGHSH and CDR2 LQKENI. The CDR3 nucleotides are TGTGCCGGAAGGCACCCACAGGTTATAGGGAATCAGCCCCAGCATTTT. It is translated as CAGRHPQVIGNQPQHF.

The chain has TRBV6-5 and TRBJ2-1, with D unresolved. Germline lookup yields CDR1 MNHEY and CDR2 SVGAGI. CDR3 length equals 13 residues. V lost 6 bases and J lost 6, with 12 bases in between. CDR3 region: CASSPPPGNEQFF. CDR3 coding DNA: TGTGCCAGCAGCCCCCCACCGGGCAATGAGCAGTTCTTC.

This chain links TRBV5-1 with TRBJ2-3, with D uncertain. Looked up from germline, CDR1 is SGHRS and CDR2 is YFSETQ. Trimming shortened V by 1 base and J by 1 base, and 13 bases separated the two germline ends. The CDR3 has 16 residues. DNA for the CDR3: TGCGCCAGCAGCTTGCACCAGGTCTTTGGCACAGATACGCAGTATTTT. This gives the protein CASSLHQVFGTDTQYF.

V gene TRBV12-5 combines with J gene TRBJ2-2; 10 nucleotides line up with TRBD1. Germline lookup yields CDR1 LGHNT and CDR2 FRNRAP. J lost 4 bases, V lost 4 bases, and 3 bases had no gene match. There are 15 residues in the CDR3. CDR3 sequence reads: CASGSGQGITGELFF. The CDR3 bases are TGTGCTAGTGGTTCGGGACAGGGGATCACCGGGGAGCTGTTTTTT.

The chain recombines TRBV30 with TRBJ1-2, with 9 bases matching TRBD1. After removal of 2 bases from V and 7 bases from J, the junction contained 5 bases not matched to a gene. CDR3 size: 13 residues. Germline CDR1 reads GTSNPN; CDR2 reads SVGIG (reference sequence). Here the CDR3 reads CAWSFTGGFGYTF. The CDR3 DNA reads TGTGCCTGGAGTTTCACAGGGGGCTTTGGCTACACCTTC.

As for this clone: A read error may produce the germline difference seen at one junction end. This chain connects TRBV7-7 to TRBJ2-7, with 8 bases matching TRBD1. The CDR3 covers 13 residues. CDR1 and CDR2 (germline): SSHAT, FNYEAQ (reference sequence). CDR3 protein: CASSVGQGYEQYF. CDR3 nucleotides: TGTGCTAGCAGCGTCGGACAGGGTTACGAGCAGTACTTC.

V usage is TRBV5-1 and J usage is TRBJ1-5, with 8 positions matching TRBD1. V trimming: 0 bases; J trimming: 3 bases; junction bases outside the gene matches: 2. Germline lookup yields CDR1 SGHRS and CDR2 YFSETQ. The CDR3 extends over 15 amino acids. The CDR3 region has the DNA TGCGCCAGCAGCTTGGGGGGACAGGACAATCAGCCCCAGCATTTT. Translation: CASSLGGQDNQPQHF.

The chain couples TRBV30 to TRBJ2-5; 10 nucleotides agree with TRBD2. CDR1 is GTSNPN and CDR2 is SVGIG in the germline V gene (reference sequence). With 0 bases clipped from V and 4 bases from J, the junction kept 8 bases outside the gene matches. CDR3 length: 16 amino acids. CDR3 protein: CAWSVGGSGRRETQYF. CDR3 DNA sequence: TGTGCCTGGAGTGTGGGGGGTAGCGGGAGGCGAGAGACCCAGTACTTC. Drawing the rest from reference TRBV30 and TRBJ2-5, the complete variable domain is SQTIHQWPATLVQPVGSPLSLECTVEGTSNPNLYWYRQAAGRGLQLLFYSVGIGQISSEVPQNLSASRPQDRQFILSSKKLLLSDSGFYLCAWSVGGSGRRETQYFGPGTRLLVL.

For the CDR3, the DNA is TGTGCCAGCAGCCCGTCCTACGGGAGGCTCACCGGGGAGCTGTTTTTT. Translating it yields CASSPSYGRLTGELFF. The rearrangement links TRBV28 to TRBJ2-2; 7 bases fit TRBD2. J lost 4 bases, V lost 6 bases, and 11 bases had no gene match. The CDR3 extends over 16 amino acids. CDR1 MDHEN and CDR2 SYDVKM come from the germline V gene.

This clone was seen just once. The chain employs TRBV27 and TRBJ2-1; TRBD2 agrees at 11 bases. The trim removed 3 bases at V and 9 bases at J, leaving 7 bases unmatched. Germline V gene sequence: CDR1 MNHEY, CDR2 SMNVEV (reference sequence). This CDR3 is 15 amino acids long. The CDR3 reads CASSLVLAGEVEQFF. The CDR3 region has the DNA TGTGCCAGCAGTTTGGTACTAGCGGGAGAGGTTGAGCAGTTCTTC.